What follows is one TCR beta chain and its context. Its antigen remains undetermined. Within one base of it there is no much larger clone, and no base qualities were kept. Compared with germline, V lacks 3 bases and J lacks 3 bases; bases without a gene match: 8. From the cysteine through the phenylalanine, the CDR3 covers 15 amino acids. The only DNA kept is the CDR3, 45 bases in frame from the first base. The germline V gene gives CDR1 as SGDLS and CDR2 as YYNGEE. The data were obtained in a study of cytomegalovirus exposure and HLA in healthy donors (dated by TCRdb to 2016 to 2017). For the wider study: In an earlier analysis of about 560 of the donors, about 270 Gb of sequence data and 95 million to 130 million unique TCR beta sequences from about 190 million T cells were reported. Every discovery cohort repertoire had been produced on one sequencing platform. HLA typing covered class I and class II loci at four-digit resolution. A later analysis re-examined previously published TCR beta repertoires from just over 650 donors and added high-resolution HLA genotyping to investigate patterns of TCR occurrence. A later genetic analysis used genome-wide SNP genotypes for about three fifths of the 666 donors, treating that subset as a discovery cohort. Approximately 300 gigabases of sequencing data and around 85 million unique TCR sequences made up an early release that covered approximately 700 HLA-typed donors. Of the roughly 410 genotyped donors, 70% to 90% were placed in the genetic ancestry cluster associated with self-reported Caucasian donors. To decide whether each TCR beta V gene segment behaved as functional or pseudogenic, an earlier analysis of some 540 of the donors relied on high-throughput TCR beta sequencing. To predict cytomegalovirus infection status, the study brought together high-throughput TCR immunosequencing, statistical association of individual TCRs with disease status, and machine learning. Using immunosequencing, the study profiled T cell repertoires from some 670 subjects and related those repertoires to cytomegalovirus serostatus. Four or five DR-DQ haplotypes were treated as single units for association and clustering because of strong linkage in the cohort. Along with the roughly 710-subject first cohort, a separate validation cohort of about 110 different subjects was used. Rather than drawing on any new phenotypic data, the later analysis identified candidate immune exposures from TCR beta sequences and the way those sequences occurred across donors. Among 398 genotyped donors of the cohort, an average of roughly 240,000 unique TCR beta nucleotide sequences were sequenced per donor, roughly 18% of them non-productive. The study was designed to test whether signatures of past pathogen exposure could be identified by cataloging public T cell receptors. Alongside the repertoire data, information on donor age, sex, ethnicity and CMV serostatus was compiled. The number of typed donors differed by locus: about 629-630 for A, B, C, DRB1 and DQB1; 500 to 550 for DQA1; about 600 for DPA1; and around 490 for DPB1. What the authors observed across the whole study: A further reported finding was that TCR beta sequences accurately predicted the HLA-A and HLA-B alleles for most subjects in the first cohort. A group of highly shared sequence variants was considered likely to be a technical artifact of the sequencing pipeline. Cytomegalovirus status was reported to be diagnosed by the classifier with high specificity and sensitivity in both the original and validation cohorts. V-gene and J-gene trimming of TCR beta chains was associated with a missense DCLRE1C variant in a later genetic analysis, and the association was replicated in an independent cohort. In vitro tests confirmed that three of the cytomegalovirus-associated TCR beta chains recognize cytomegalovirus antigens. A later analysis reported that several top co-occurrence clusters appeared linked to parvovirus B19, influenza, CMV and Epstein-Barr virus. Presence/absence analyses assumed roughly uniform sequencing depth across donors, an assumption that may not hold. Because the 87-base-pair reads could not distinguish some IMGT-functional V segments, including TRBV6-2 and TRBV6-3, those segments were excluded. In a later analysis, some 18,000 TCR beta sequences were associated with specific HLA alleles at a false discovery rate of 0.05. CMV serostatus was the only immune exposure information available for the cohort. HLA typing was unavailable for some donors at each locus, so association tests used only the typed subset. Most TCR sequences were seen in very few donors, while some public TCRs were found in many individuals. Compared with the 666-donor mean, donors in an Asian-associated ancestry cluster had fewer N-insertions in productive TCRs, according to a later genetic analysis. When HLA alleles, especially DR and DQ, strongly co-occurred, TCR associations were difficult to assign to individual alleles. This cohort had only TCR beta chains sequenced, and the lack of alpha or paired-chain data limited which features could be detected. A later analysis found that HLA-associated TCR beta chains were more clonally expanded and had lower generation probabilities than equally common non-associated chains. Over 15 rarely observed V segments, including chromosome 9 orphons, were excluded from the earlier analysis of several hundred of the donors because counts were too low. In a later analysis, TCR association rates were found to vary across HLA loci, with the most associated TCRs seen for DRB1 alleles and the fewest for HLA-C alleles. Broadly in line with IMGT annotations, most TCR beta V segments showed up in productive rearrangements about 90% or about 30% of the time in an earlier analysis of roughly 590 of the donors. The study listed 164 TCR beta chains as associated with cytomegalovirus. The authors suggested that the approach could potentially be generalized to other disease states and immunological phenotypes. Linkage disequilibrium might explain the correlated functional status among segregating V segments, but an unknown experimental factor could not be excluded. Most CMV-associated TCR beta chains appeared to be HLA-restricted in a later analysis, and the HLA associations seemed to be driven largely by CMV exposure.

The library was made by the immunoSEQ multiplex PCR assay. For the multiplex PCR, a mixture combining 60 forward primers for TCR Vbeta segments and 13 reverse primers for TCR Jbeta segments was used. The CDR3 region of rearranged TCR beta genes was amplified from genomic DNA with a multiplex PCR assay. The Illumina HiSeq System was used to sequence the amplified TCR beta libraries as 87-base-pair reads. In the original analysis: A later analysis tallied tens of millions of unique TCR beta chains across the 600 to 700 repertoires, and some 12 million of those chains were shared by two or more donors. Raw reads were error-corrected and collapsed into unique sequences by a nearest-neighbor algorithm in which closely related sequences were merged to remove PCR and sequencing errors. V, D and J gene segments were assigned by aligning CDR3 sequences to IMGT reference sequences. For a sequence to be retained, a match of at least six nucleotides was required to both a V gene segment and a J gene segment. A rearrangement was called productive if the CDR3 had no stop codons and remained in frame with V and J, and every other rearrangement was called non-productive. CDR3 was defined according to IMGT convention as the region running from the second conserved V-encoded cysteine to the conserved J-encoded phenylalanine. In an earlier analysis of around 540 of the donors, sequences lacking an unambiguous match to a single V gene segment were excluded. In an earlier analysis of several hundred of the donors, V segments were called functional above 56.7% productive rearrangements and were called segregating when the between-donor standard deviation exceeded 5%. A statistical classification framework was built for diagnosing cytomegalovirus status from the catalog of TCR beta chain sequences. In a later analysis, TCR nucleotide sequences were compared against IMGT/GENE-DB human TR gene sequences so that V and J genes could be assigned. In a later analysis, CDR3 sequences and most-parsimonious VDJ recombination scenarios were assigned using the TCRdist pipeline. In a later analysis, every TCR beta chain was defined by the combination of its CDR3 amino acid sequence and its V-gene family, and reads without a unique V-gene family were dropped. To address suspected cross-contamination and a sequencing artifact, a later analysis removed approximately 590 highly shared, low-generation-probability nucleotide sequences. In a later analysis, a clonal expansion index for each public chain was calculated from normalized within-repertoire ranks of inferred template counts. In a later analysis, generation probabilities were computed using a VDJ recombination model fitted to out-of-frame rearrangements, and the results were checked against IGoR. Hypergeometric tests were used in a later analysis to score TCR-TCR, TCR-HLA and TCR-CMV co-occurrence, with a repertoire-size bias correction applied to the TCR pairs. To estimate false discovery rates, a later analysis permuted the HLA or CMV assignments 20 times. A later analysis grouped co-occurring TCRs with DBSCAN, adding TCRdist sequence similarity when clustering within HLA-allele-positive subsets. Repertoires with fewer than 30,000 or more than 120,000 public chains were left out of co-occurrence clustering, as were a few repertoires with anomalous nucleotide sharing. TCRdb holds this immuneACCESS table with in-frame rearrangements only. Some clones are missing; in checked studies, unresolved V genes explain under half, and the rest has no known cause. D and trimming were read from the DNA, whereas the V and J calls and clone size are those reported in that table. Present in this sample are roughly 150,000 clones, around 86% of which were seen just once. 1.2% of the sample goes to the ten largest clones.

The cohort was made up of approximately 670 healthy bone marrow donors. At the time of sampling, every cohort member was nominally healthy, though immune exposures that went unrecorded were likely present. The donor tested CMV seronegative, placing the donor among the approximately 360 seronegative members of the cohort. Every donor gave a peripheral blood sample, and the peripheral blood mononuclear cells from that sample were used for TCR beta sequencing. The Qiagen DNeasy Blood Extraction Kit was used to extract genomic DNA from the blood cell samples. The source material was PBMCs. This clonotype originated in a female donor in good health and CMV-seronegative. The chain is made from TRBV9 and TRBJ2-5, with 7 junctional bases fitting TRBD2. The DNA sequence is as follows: TGTGCCAGCAGCGACCGGGAGGCTAGCGAAGAGACCCAGTACTTC. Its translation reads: CASSDREASEETQYF.